A single sample gave rise to the 25 T cell receptor beta chains below, sequenced in a study of T-cell reconstitution after alpha-beta-depleted transplantation in children. It was with unique molecular identifiers that the TCRbeta library was prepared. From the PCR reads, TCRdb called clonotypes with MiXCR, one entry per CDR3 protein. Of roughly 350,000 distinct CDR3 sequences listed, roughly 15% were seen once; the top ten hold about 41%. Sample: PBMCs, mostly from graft donor cells, taken 360 days after TCRalphabeta/CD19-depleted stem cell transplant. These TCRs come from a male patient aged 2-15 years who had a stem cell transplant for acute lymphoblastic leukemia, so the T cells may come from the graft donor.

This clonotype was seen ten or more times. The chain combines TRBV5-1 with TRBJ2-3; TRBD2 matches 8 bases. This CDR3 contains 13 residues. Per germline, CDR1 SGHRS and CDR2 YFSETQ. V shed 4 bases, J shed 5 bases, and the junction held 3 bases outside the gene matches. The CDR3 coding sequence is TGCGCCAGCAGCACTAGCGGAGAAGATACGCAGTATTTT. It translates to CASSTSGEDTQYF.

This clonotype was detected many times. The chain combines TRBV20-1 with TRBJ2-1; tentative D call: TRBD1 (6 bases). The CDR3 consists of 16 residues. Germline values: CDR1 DFQATT, CDR2 SNEGSKA (reference sequence). The ends were cut back, 3 bases at V and 4 bases at J, with 19 bases in the middle. Here the CDR3 DNA reads TGCAGTGCTAGCCTTCTAACAGGGAGACTATACAATGAGCAGTTCTTC. Its translation: CSASLLTGRLYNEQFF.

This clonotype was seen a handful of times. The chain combines TRBV7-3 with TRBJ2-3; the match to TRBD1 covers 7 bases. This CDR3 region has 14 residues. Germline CDR1 SGHTA, CDR2 FQGTGA. Losses at the gene ends were 2 bases for V and 6 bases for J; bases not matched to a gene: 5. The CDR3 loop is CASSLGDRADTQYF. The DNA for the CDR3 is TGTGCCAGCAGCTTAGGCGACAGGGCCGATACGCAGTATTTT.

This chain joins TRBV14 and TRBJ2-2; D is tentatively TRBD1 or TRBD2 (6 bases each). CDR1 SGHDN and CDR2 FVKESK come from the germline V gene. CDR3 length: 18 amino acids. With 2 bases removed from V and 4 bases from J, the gap between germline ends came to 20 bases. CDR3 DNA sequence: TGTGCCAGCAGCCAACGGTTTTTTTTACAGGGAGGCACCGGGGAGCTGTTTTTT. Translating it yields CASSQRFFLQGGTGELFF. Based on the CDR3 plus reference TRBV14 and TRBJ2-2, the full variable domain is EAGVTQFPSHSVIEKGQTVTLRCDPISGHDNLYWYRRVMGKEIKFLLHFVKESKQDESGMPNNRFLAERTGGTYSTLKVQPAELEDSGVYFCASSQRFFLQGGTGELFFGEGSRLTVL.

The chain has TRBV29-1 and TRBJ2-1, with a possible D match to TRBD2 (6 bases). The V end lost 0 bases, the J end lost 0 bases, and 9 bases lay between the germline ends. Germline loops: CDR1 SQVTM, CDR2 ANQGSEA. There are 15 residues in the CDR3. The chain's CDR3 is CSVEEGLLSYNEQFF. The CDR3 DNA follows: TGCAGCGTTGAAGAAGGACTACTCTCCTACAATGAGCAGTTCTTC.

This clonotype was counted at least ten times. The chain uses TRBV6-2 or TRBV6-3 and TRBJ2-1; D ambiguous. Germline V gene sequence: CDR1 MNHEY, CDR2 SVGEGT. This CDR3 spans 13 amino acids. V was pared by 4 bases and J by 4 bases, with 8 bases between. The CDR3 loop reads CASSFSPYNEQFF. In DNA form, the CDR3 reads TGTGCCAGCAGTTTCTCTCCTTACAATGAGCAGTTCTTC.

In its sample, this clonotype was seen a few times. V usage is TRBV20-1 and J usage is TRBJ2-7; TRBD1 matches at 8 bases. J lost 3 bases, V lost 6 bases, and 7 bases had no gene match. The CDR3 covers 13 residues. From germline, CDR1 is DFQATT and CDR2 SNEGSKA (reference sequence). For the CDR3, the DNA is TGCAGTGCCCCGGACAGGGTGAACTACGAGCAGTACTTC. Its translation is CSAPDRVNYEQYF.

This clonotype was detected ten times or more. DNA of the CDR3: TGTGCCAGCAGCAAAATGCCCAGGGGACGAAGAGCCAACACTGAAGCTTTCTTT. This codes for CASSKMPRGRRANTEAFF. This rearrangement joins TRBV21-1 to TRBJ1-1; the tabulated D call, TRBD1, remains unverified against the DNA. TRBV21-1 is assigned pseudogene status. The length of the CDR3 is 18 residues.

The chain combines TRBV6-5 with TRBJ2-7; TRBD1 matches 11 bases. From germline, CDR1 is MNHEY and CDR2 SVGAGI. CDR3 length equals 15 residues. Germline trimming cut 2 bases from V and 4 bases from J; bases unmatched to any gene: 4. The CDR3 bases are TGTGCCAGCAGTTACGGGACAGGGGGGACGTACGAGCAGTACTTC. It translates to CASSYGTGGTYEQYF.

This clonotype has at least ten counts. The chain links TRBV6-5 to TRBJ2-1; D unresolved. The CDR3 contains 14 residues. Trimming pared 2 bases from V and 6 bases from J, leaving 11 bases between. Germline-derived CDR1 and CDR2 are MNHEY and SVGAGI. The CDR3 here is CASSYPLPLNEQFF. CDR3 nucleotides: TGTGCCAGCAGTTACCCCCTGCCCCTCAATGAGCAGTTCTTC.

The rearrangement joins TRBV2 to TRBJ2-1; possibly TRBD2 for D (6 bases). CDR3 length equals 12 residues. Trimming shortened V by 6 bases and J by 7 bases, and 10 bases separated the two germline ends. CDR1 and CDR2 from the germline V gene are SNHLY and FYNNEI. This CDR3 reads CASRLLANEQFF. The DNA for the CDR3 is TGTGCCAGCAGGCTACTAGCAAATGAGCAGTTCTTC.

A few counts support this clonotype. The genes are TRBV7-2 and TRBJ2-3; 11 bases align to TRBD2. V shed 5 bases and J 1 base; nucleotides not matched to a gene: 8. CDR3 length equals 17 residues. Germline CDR1 SGHTA, CDR2 FQGNSA. The DNA of the CDR3 is TGTGCCAGCAGCCCCACTAGCGGGAGTTACGGCACAGATACGCAGTATTTT. Its translation is CASSPTSGSYGTDTQYF.

The table lists this clonotype with a few counts. This chain joins TRBV5-1 and TRBJ2-1; TRBD1 matches 9 bases. The CDR3 runs 19 residues. CDR1 SGHRS and CDR2 YFSETQ come from the germline V gene. Unmatched junction bases numbered 19, after V lost 0 bases and J lost 9 bases. CDR3 in amino acids: CASSLADPFGDRVFSEQFF. In DNA, the CDR3 is TGCGCCAGCAGCTTGGCCGACCCCTTTGGGGACAGGGTTTTTAGTGAGCAGTTCTTC.

This clonotype appeared a few times. The rearrangement links TRBV9 to TRBJ2-2; no firm D call. V lost 7 bases to trimming and J lost 2 bases, with 9 bases between them. Germline CDR1 reads SGDLS; CDR2 reads YYNGEE. The CDR3 sequence is 13 residues long. In nucleotides, the CDR3 is TGTGCCAGCGGACCCCCAAACACCGGGGAGCTGTTTTTT. It specifies CASGPPNTGELFF.

Ten or more counts support this clonotype. The rearrangement links TRBV29-1 to TRBJ2-7; 8 nucleotides match TRBD2. CDR1 is SQVTM, CDR2 ANQGSEA, per germline. J was trimmed by 3 bases and V by 7 bases; bases with no gene match: 8. There are 13 residues in the CDR3. The CDR3 region has the DNA TGCAGCGCGGCGACTAGCGTAGGCTACGAGCAGTACTTC. This gives the protein CSAATSVGYEQYF.

This clonotype was found a few times. This sequence joins TRBV5-1 and TRBJ1-5; TRBD1 matches at 7 bases. This CDR3 is built from 14 residues. Germline V CDR1 and CDR2: SGHRS, YFSETQ. V shed 2 bases, J shed 3 bases, and the junction held 2 bases outside the gene matches. For the CDR3, the DNA is TGCGCCAGCAGCTTCGGACAGGACAATCAGCCCCAGCATTTT. Translation gives CASSFGQDNQPQHF.

This clonotype was seen more than once but under ten times. The chain is built from TRBV24-1 and TRBJ2-2; D is unresolved. Trimming took off 1 base at V and 4 bases at J, with 3 bases between the two ends. Germline V gives CDR1 KGHDR, CDR2 SFDVKD. The CDR3 is 13 residues long. In DNA form, the CDR3 reads TGTGCCACCAGTGATTTTCGCACCGGGGAGCTGTTTTTT. Its protein is CATSDFRTGELFF.

This clonotype was found a few times. The V call is TRBV5-1, the J call TRBJ2-7; D is uncertain. This CDR3 is built from 14 residues. Germline loops: CDR1 SGHRS, CDR2 YFSETQ. Trimming removed 7 bases from V and 5 bases from J, with 19 bases in between. DNA for the CDR3: TGCGCCAGCCGGCCTCTACCGAGGATCAACGAGCAGTACTTC. Translation gives CASRPLPRINEQYF.

This clonotype was seen only a few times. The chain joins TRBV6-2 or TRBV6-3 to TRBJ2-2; a weak D match, TRBD2 (5 bases). Trimming removed 4 bases at V and 5 bases at J, with 17 bases between. Looked up from germline, CDR1 is MNHEY and CDR2 is SVGEGT. The CDR3 runs to 16 residues. Written as DNA, the CDR3 is TGTGCCAGCAGTTCCCTAAGGGCCTCGGGAACCGGGGAGCTGTTTTTT. It yields the protein CASSSLRASGTGELFF.

The V gene is TRBV6-1, the J gene TRBJ2-7; 9 bases are a match to TRBD1. V gave up 8 bases and J gave up 3 bases; unmatched junction bases: 5. This CDR3 is built from 13 residues. The germline gives CDR1 MNHNS, CDR2 SASEGT. CDR3 protein: CASQADRGYEQYF. CDR3 in DNA: TGTGCCAGCCAAGCGGACAGGGGCTACGAGCAGTACTTC.

The chain recombines TRBV12-3 or TRBV12-4 with TRBJ2-1; D is perhaps TRBD2 (5 bases). V dropped 5 bases and J dropped 8 bases, with 10 bases sitting between them. The length of the CDR3 is 12 residues. The CDR3 protein is CASSPLAYEQFF. The CDR3 DNA reads as TGTGCCAGCAGTCCGCTAGCCTATGAGCAGTTCTTC.

A few counts support this clonotype. The germline gene is not matched at one end of the junction; a read error may be the cause. The CDR3 protein is CASSLLLREANGEQFF. CDR3 DNA sequence: TGTGCTAGCAGCTTACTCTTGCGGGAGGCAAATGGTGAGCAGTTCTTC. This chain joins TRBV7-7 and TRBJ2-1; the match to TRBD2 covers 8 bases. The germline gives CDR1 SSHAT, CDR2 FNYEAQ (reference sequence). The CDR3 totals 16 residues.

This clonotype was seen at least ten times. The chain is built from TRBV20-1 and TRBJ2-1; 10 positions agree with TRBD2. CDR3 length: 16 amino acids. Losses at the gene ends were 5 bases for V and 0 bases for J; bases not matched to a gene: 7. Germline assignment: CDR1 DFQATT and CDR2 SNEGSKA (reference sequence). CDR3: CSAGGASGSSYNEQFF. DNA of the CDR3: TGCAGTGCTGGTGGGGCTAGCGGGAGCTCCTACAATGAGCAGTTCTTC.

The chain joins TRBV6-5 to TRBJ2-5; TRBD2 matches at 9 bases. J was trimmed by 4 bases and V by 4 bases; bases with no gene match: 7. This CDR3 contains 15 residues. Germline V gives CDR1 MNHEY, CDR2 SVGAGI. In DNA form, the CDR3 reads TGTGCCAGCAGTTCGAGCGGGAGGAGGGCAGAGACCCAGTACTTC. Its protein product is CASSSSGRRAETQYF.

About this clonotype: Relative to the germline gene, one junction end is altered; a read error may explain this. The chain has TRBV6-1 and TRBJ1-1; possible D gene TRBD1, 5 bases. Germline V gene data show CDR1 as MNHNS and CDR2 as SASEGT. The CDR3 is 11 residues long. DNA of the CDR3: TGTGCCAGCAGCGAAGCAGGGGAAGCTTTCTTT. This sequence encodes CASSEAGEAFF.